This paragraph reports one TCR beta chain. Its recognized antigen is unknown. HCMV serostatus was determined by detecting HCMV-specific IgG in serum with a commercial ELISA kit. Ficoll density gradient centrifugation was used to isolate peripheral blood mononuclear cells from blood. The data are from a study of T cells expressing NK-cell markers (TCRdb year 2020). In the study overall: TCR beta-chain repertoires were profiled in sorted CD3+CD56+NKG2C+, CD3+CD56+NKG2C- and CD3+CD56-NKG2C+ T-cell subsets from several donors. Seven of the eight sequenced donors were HCMV-seropositive and one was HCMV-seronegative. All eight donors whose samples were sequenced were randomly selected healthy volunteers, three of them men and five women. The libraries were sequenced on Illumina HiSeq 2000/2500, MiSeq or NextSeq, producing 2 x 150 bp reads. What the study reported, not specific to this receptor: It remained unclear whether the expanded NKG2C-expressing T cell clones were specific for HCMV antigens. Those dominant clonotypes were again the most abundant among CD3+CD56-NKG2C+ cells in several donors, at about 25-60.1%. In about 6 donors, the dominant CD3+CD56+NKG2C+ clonotypes were found to rank among the top 10 CD8+ clonotypes and to make up about 1.0-7.0% of CD8+ T cells.

The germline V gene (reference sequence) yields LNHNV for CDR1 and YYDKDF for CDR2. The CDR3 runs 15 residues from the cysteine to the phenylalanine. No DNA accompanies this entry. Sequencing instrument: Illumina HiSeq 2000. TCR beta cDNA libraries were prepared using 5'RACE template switching, which introduced a universal primer site and unique molecular identifiers. Synthesis of cDNA was primed from the TCR beta constant segment and was followed by two consecutive PCR amplification steps. In the source study's methods: MIGEC handled demultiplexing of the reads and grouping by UMI, while MiTCR was used to assemble and quantify clonotypes. To exclude erroneous sequences, only TCR cDNA sequences supported by at least two reads were retained. The tcR package was used for downstream repertoire analysis, and clonotypes were matched across fractions by CDR3 nucleotide sequence plus V segment. VDJmatch was used to annotate antigen specificity against VDJdb, with one amino acid substitution allowed in CDR3. The reads were reprocessed in TCRdb, with one entry per CDR3 protein sequence and no accompanying DNA. TCRdb's processing, not the study's, gives the V and J calls here. The table held for this sample gives some 340,000 distinct CDR3 sequences. Roughly 5.2% of the sample goes to the ten largest clones.

Recombination connected TRBV15 to TRBJ2-7. The sequencing sample was made of blood T cells: a sorted CD56 or NKG2C T cell subset, CD4+ or CD8+ T cells, or bulk PBMC T cells (not recorded which). This TCR was recovered from a man aged 18-75 years in good health. The CDR3 reads CATSRGGGTAYEQYF.